The 7 T cell receptor beta chains below come from one sample, sequenced in a study of CD8 T cells in ankylosing spondylitis (dated by TCRdb to the late 2010s). General study outcomes and caveats: A TCR beta motif of 8 or 9 highly homologous amino acid variants appeared characteristic of blood from ankylosing spondylitis patients.

Libraries were made using 5' RACE. Data came from an Illumina HiSeq 2500. The raw public data were reprocessed by TCRdb itself: fastp quality trimming at Q25, MiXCR clonotype calling, in-frame beta chains only. CDR3 protein sequences are deduplicated, and each keeps its most common genes and DNA. The sample includes around 430,000 distinct CDR3 sequences, with under 20% observed a single time. The top ten hold around 0.92% of the sample. For these TCRs, the target antigens are not known. The sequencing input was blood, either unsorted or a sorted T cell fraction (not recorded which). All receptors come from a male donor with ankylosing spondylitis.

The chain uses TRBV28 and TRBJ1-6; a weak D match, TRBD1 (5 bases). Trimming took 5 bases from V and 4 from J, leaving 9 bases between them. CDR3 length: 14 amino acids. The germline V gene has CDR1 MDHEN and CDR2 SYDVKM. Here the CDR3 DNA reads TGTGCCAGCAGTCCGACAGATTATAATTCACCCCTCCACTTT. Its protein is CASSPTDYNSPLHF.

In this sample, this clonotype turned up a few times. V and J are TRBV20-1 and TRBJ1-2; TRBD1 is a possible D gene (5 bases). Between the trimmed V and J ends, which lost 1 base and 9 bases, there was a span of 9 bases. Germline V gene data show CDR1 as DFQATT and CDR2 as SNEGSKA (reference sequence). This CDR3 is 11 amino acids long. DNA for the CDR3: TGCAGTGCTAGAGTGGGGGTTAGCTACACCTTC. Protein: CSARVGVSYTF.

The rearrangement joins TRBV11-2 to TRBJ2-1, with 7 bases fitting TRBD2. Germline trimming cut 7 bases from V and 5 bases from J; bases unmatched to any gene: 11. The CDR3 covers 15 residues. CDR1 is SGHAT and CDR2 is FQNNGV in the germline V gene. Here the CDR3 DNA reads TGTGCCAGCACCCTTATCCCGGGAGGAAACAATGAGCAGTTCTTC. Translating gives CASTLIPGGNNEQFF.

Only a few counts were recorded for this clonotype. J is TRBJ2-5 and V is TRBV24-1; possibly TRBD2 for D (7 bases). The V gene's germline CDR1 is KGHDR and CDR2 SFDVKD. V was pared by 3 bases and J by 4 bases, with 11 bases between. The CDR3 extends over 14 amino acids. CDR3 sequence reads: CATSDRRGGETQYF. The CDR3 DNA reads as TGTGCCACCAGTGATCGGAGGGGGGGAGAGACCCAGTACTTC.

The V and J genes are TRBV19 and TRBJ1-5; the D gene is possibly TRBD1 (5 bases). CDR1 and CDR2 (germline): LNHDA, SQIVND (reference sequence). This CDR3 comprises 13 residues. The germline V and J ends were trimmed by 3 bases and 5 bases, with 8 bases remaining between them. CDR3 bases: TGTGCCAGTAGTATCCGGGGGGATCAGCCCCAGCATTTT. This codes for CASSIRGDQPQHF.

A few counts support this clonotype. This rearrangement joins TRBV10-3 to TRBJ1-1; weak D call: TRBD1 (5 bases). CDR1 is ENHRY and CDR2 is SYGVKD in the germline V gene. The CDR3 length is 14 residues. Trimming cost V 2 bases and J 0 bases, with 7 bases left between them. The CDR3 here is CAISEGAMNTEAFF. CDR3 DNA sequence: TGTGCCATCAGTGAGGGGGCGATGAACACTGAAGCTTTCTTT.

This clonotype has a count of ten or more. V is TRBV5-1 and J is TRBJ1-1; TRBD1 might be the D (5 bases). Between the trimmed V and J ends, which lost 7 bases and 0 bases, there was a span of 10 bases. This CDR3 region has 13 residues. CDR1 SGHRS and CDR2 YFSETQ come from the germline V gene. CDR3: CASYRDLNTEAFF. CDR3 nucleotide sequence: TGCGCCAGCTACCGGGACTTGAACACTGAAGCTTTCTTT.